This TCR beta chain comes out of a study of T cell responses to AZD1222 COVID-19 vaccine. About the study: Second-dose intervals near 4 or 12 weeks were combined. The study, taken as a whole, reports: The donors showed a predominance of white British ancestry and of females, with possible underestimation of clonal diversity. Two AZD1222 doses significantly raised spike-specific TCR breadth and depth over controls.

V trimming: 3 bases; J trimming: 0 bases; junction bases outside the gene matches: 2. Germline V gene data show CDR1 as SGDLS and CDR2 as YYNGEE. CDR3 length: 15 amino acids. Some clones are missing from TCRdb's copy, which holds only in-frame ones; the method was immunoSEQ multiplex PCR. The table records about 120,000 clones, roughly 89% of them present only once. As regards this clone: Its antigen is unknown.

The sequence was obtained from an adult in good health. This rearrangement joins TRBV9 to TRBJ1-4; 7 nucleotides match TRBD1. Sequenced material: peripheral blood, taken on day 0 of AZD1222 vaccination. The CDR3 DNA is TGTGCCAGCAGCGGCGGGACAGCAACTAATGAAAAACTGTTTTTT. This encodes CASSGGTATNEKLFF.